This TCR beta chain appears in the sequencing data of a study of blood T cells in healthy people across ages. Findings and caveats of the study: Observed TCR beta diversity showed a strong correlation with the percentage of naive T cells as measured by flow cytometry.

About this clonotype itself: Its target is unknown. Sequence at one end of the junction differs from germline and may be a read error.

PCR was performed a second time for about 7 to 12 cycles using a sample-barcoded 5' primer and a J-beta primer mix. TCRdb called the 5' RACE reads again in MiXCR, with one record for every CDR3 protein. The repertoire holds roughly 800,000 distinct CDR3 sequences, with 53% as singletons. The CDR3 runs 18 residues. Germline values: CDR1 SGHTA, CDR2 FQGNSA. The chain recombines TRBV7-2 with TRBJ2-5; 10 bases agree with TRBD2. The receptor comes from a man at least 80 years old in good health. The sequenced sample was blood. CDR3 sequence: CAGSLGSGRVQFGETQYF. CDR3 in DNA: TGTGCCGGCAGCTTAGGGAGCGGGAGGGTTCAATTTGGAGAGACCCAGTACTTC.